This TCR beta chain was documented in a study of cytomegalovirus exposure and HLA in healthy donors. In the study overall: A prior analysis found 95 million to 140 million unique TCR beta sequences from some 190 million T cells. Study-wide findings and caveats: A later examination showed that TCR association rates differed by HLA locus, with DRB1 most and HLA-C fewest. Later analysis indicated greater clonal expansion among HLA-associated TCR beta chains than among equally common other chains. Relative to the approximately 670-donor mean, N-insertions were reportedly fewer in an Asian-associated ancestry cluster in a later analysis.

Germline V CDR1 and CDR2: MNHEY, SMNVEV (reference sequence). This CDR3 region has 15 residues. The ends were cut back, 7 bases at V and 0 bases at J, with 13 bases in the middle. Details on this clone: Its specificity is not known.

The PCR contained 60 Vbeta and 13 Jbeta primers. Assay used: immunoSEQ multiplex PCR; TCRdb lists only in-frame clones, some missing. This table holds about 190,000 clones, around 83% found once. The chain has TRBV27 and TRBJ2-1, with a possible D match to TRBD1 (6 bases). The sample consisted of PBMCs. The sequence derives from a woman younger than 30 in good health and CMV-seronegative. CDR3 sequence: CASTSDRSSYNEQFF. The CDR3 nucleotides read TGTGCCAGCACCTCCGACAGGAGCTCCTACAATGAGCAGTTCTTC.